This T cell receptor (beta chain) was found in a study of cytomegalovirus exposure and HLA in healthy donors. General study findings and limits: A prior analysis recorded that most TCR beta V segments were productive about 87% or about 30% of the time.

The PCR ran on 60 Vbeta and 13 Jbeta primers. Clones were sequenced by immunoSEQ multiplex PCR, and TCRdb holds only the in-frame ones, with some missing. This sample has more than 90,000 clones, with over 60% found just once. As concerns this clone: Its antigen is as yet unknown.

The sequence was obtained from a woman younger than 35 in good health and CMV-seropositive. The sequencing input was PBMCs.

The CDR3 protein is CASSIQGAYGYTF. CDR3 coding DNA: TGTGCCAGCAGCATACAGGGGGCATATGGCTACACCTTC. The gene calls are TRBV7-8 and TRBJ1-2, with 9 bases aligning to TRBD1. In germline, CDR1 is SGHVS, CDR2 FQNEAQ. The CDR3 contains 13 residues. J gave up 5 bases and V 5 bases, and 3 bases lay outside the gene matches.